This T cell receptor beta chain comes out of a study of blood T cell repertoires in COVID-19 (dated by TCRdb to 2020 to 2022). Background on the whole study: The collaborator samples originated in the United States, Italy and Spain and spanned the acute and convalescent phases of COVID-19. The material from the prospective study consisted of cDNA or gDNA derived from T cells, B-cell-depleted T cells, or PBMCs. Subjects who had been exposed to COVID-19, were actively infected with it, or had recovered from it provided the deeply sampled blood TCRbeta repertoires that made up the dataset. The repertoires were released in a freely available public database intended as a resource for research on the immune response to SARS-CoV-2. Samples were obtained from the ongoing ImmuneRACE study (first 160 participants) and from 950 to 1,500 subjects provided by 6 global collaborators. Sample metadata almost always included a de-identified subject ID, COVID-19 status, age in years and sex. Where HLA class I and class II types were available, the types were taken from metadata supplied by the sample provider, not from assay-based typing.

The immunoSEQ Assay, a bias-controlled multiplex PCR, was used to amplify TCRbeta CDR3 regions from genomic DNA. As for the authors' bioinformatics: Within the assay, amplification of reference gene primers was used to estimate how many nucleated cells each sample contained. Sequence reads were collapsed and filtered to measure the absolute abundance of every unique TCRbeta CDR3 rearrangement. For each sample, productive Simpson clonality was calculated as the square root of Simpson's diversity index over productive rearrangements. TCRdb re-hosts the immuneACCESS table, in-frame sequences only. Its copies lack some clones; in the studies checked, an unresolved V gene accounts for under half of them, and the cause for the rest is not known. D and trimming were read from the DNA, whereas the V and J calls and clone size are those reported in that table. Here the sample has approximately 150,000 clones; almost 90% occur a single time. Together, the top ten hold about 1.6% of the sample.

V lost 3 bases and J lost 1 base; the stretch between them is 18 bases long. The germline V gene provides CDR1 MGHRA and CDR2 YSYEKL. The CDR3 runs 17 residues from the cysteine to the phenylalanine. Just CDR3 DNA is preserved here, 51 bases in frame from base 1. To note about this clone: Which antigen it targets is not known. Base qualities were left out, and no much larger clone turns up one base away.

Whole blood was collected in K2EDTA tubes by collaborating institutions according to the institutions' own protocols. Collaborator samples were shipped for TCRbeta analysis as frozen whole blood, isolated PBMCs, or DNA extracted from either sample type. Study-level results and caveats: The amount of clinical and demographic metadata varied by source and participant and was provided uncurated.

The sequence links TRBV4-1 to TRBJ1-1; the D gene identity is not certain. The sample was peripheral blood. This TCR derives from a woman aged 55-70 years with acute or convalescent COVID-19. The CDR3 has the sequence CASSHPTAPRQNTEAFF. The sequence in DNA is TGCGCCAGCAGCCATCCCACCGCCCCCAGGCAGAACACTGAAGCTTTCTTT.